Listed here are 8 T cell receptor beta chains from one sample, sequenced in a study of shared clonotypes between healthy human individuals. Clones were sequenced by immunoSEQ multiplex PCR, and TCRdb holds only the in-frame ones, with some missing. Of fewer than 2.5 million clones in the sample, approximately 93% are singletons; the top ten hold 0.36%. The material sequenced was naive CD4+ T cells from PBMCs. The sample's subset: CD45RA+ positively selected. These receptors originate from a man aged 18 to 29 in good health. Some clones in this sample may be carry-over from other donors' samples.

The V call is TRBV20-1, the J call TRBJ1-2; D gene ambiguous. Trimming left V 3 bases short and J 8 bases short, with 10 bases between. CDR1 and CDR2 from the germline V gene are DFQATT and SNEGSKA (reference sequence). CDR3 length: 11 amino acids. This CDR3 is CSARDRQGYTF. The CDR3 nucleotides read TGCAGTGCTAGGGACCGGCAAGGCTACACCTTC.

About this clone itself: The same CDR3 can be traced to other DNA sequences in this sample. The chain has TRBV6-5 and TRBJ2-1; 9 nucleotides line up with TRBD1. Trimming at V came to 4 bases and at J to 4 bases, leaving 5 bases not matched to a gene. The V gene's germline CDR1 is MNHEY and CDR2 SVGAGI. The CDR3 runs to 15 residues. CDR3 DNA sequence: TGTGCCAGCAGTTCACCGGGACAGGGTTACAATGAGCAGTTCTTC. Its translation: CASSSPGQGYNEQFF.

The chain has TRBV6-1 and TRBJ2-7, with 10 nucleotides matching TRBD2. The V gene end was trimmed by 9 bases and the J gene end by 1 base; junction bases not matched to a gene: 9. The germline V gene has CDR1 MNHNS and CDR2 SASEGT. The CDR3 contains 15 residues. The CDR3 loop is CASTSGAGGSYEQYF. DNA for the CDR3: TGTGCCAGTACCTCCGGAGCGGGAGGGTCCTACGAGCAGTACTTC.

J is TRBJ1-2 and V is TRBV15; D remains unclear. The germline gives CDR1 LNHNV, CDR2 YYDKDF (reference sequence). The CDR3 extends over 14 amino acids. Trimming removed 3 bases from V and 4 bases from J, with 12 bases in between. In DNA, the CDR3 is TGTGCCACCAGCAGTCGATCCGGGAGCTATGGCTACACCTTC. This gives the protein CATSSRSGSYGYTF. Using reference TRBV15 and TRBJ1-2 for the parts outside the CDR3, the full variable domain is DAMVIQNPRYQVTQFGKPVTLSCSQTLNHNVMYWYQQKSSQAPKLLFHYYDKDFNNEADTPDNFQSRRPNTSFCFLDIRSPGLGDTAMYLCATSSRSGSYGYTFGSGTRLTVV.

The V gene is TRBV7-3, the J gene TRBJ2-1; tentative D call: TRBD1 (6 bases). CDR3 length: 14 residues. Germline V gene sequence: CDR1 SGHTA, CDR2 FQGTGA. V lost 1 base to trimming and J lost 7 bases, with 11 bases between them. CDR3 bases: TGTGCCAGCAGCTTAATGGACAGTCAAAATGAGCAGTTCTTC. The encoded protein is CASSLMDSQNEQFF.

This clone showed up just a few times. The genes are TRBV6-8 and TRBJ2-2, with D unclear. In germline, CDR1 is MNHGY, CDR2 SAAAGT. This CDR3 has 12 amino acids. V dropped 1 base and J dropped 7 bases, with 4 bases sitting between them. CDR3 protein: CASSYLDGELFF. The CDR3 DNA is TGTGCCAGCAGTTACTTGGACGGGGAGCTGTTTTTT.

The chain uses TRBV28 and TRBJ2-7; weak D call: TRBD1 (5 bases). The CDR3 totals 14 residues. Looked up from germline, CDR1 is MDHEN and CDR2 is SYDVKM. Trimming pared 6 bases from V and 1 base from J, leaving 13 bases between. CDR3 nucleotides: TGTGCCAGCAGAGGCTGGGGCGAATCCTACGAGCAGTACTTC. Translation gives CASRGWGESYEQYF.

Turning to this clone: Compared with germline, one end of the junction differs, possibly owing to a read error. Other DNA sequences of this sample code for an identical CDR3. V usage is TRBV4-3 and J usage is TRBJ1-2; D gene uncertain. This CDR3 spans 17 amino acids. The germline CDR1 and CDR2 sequences are LGHNA and YSLEER. CDR3 sequence reads: CASSQAPSARLNYGYTF. The CDR3 region has the DNA TGCGCCAGCAGTCAAGCCCCTTCCGCTAGGCTTAACTATGGCTACACCTTC.